These 23 T cell receptor beta chains came from one sample sequenced in a study of T-cell reconstitution after alpha-beta-depleted transplantation in children. Unique molecular identifiers were incorporated into the prepared TCRbeta library. TCRdb re-derived calls from the PCR reads in MiXCR, one entry per CDR3 protein. Found here are 700,000 to 950,000 distinct CDR3 sequences, roughly 15% of them singletons; the top ten hold roughly 4.8%. The sample in question was PBMCs, mostly from graft donor cells, obtained 360 days after TCRalphabeta/CD19-depleted stem cell transplant. Source of these receptors: a male patient under 18 who had a stem cell transplant for acute lymphoblastic leukemia, so the T cells may come from the graft donor.

The chain links TRBV5-1 to TRBJ1-2, with D unresolved. Germline CDR1 is SGHRS and CDR2 is YFSETQ. V was cut by 5 bases and J by 4 bases, with 12 bases left in between. The CDR3 consists of 13 residues. The CDR3 nucleotides read TGCGCCAGCAGTTCGGACGTGGCCTATGGCTACACCTTC. It yields the protein CASSSDVAYGYTF.

This clonotype showed up just a few times. The CDR3 is CSARMPLAGYNEQFF. The CDR3 region has the DNA TGCAGTGCTAGGATGCCGCTGGCGGGTTACAATGAGCAGTTCTTC. This chain joins TRBV20-1 and TRBJ2-1, with D tentatively TRBD2 (5 bases). The CDR3 spans 15 residues. The germline V and J ends were trimmed by 3 bases and 4 bases, with 16 bases remaining between them. Germline V gene sequence: CDR1 DFQATT, CDR2 SNEGSKA (reference sequence).

The J gene is TRBJ2-3, the V gene TRBV7-9, with 7 bases lining up with TRBD2. Germline V gene sequence: CDR1 SEHNR, CDR2 FQNEAQ (reference sequence). V shed 2 bases and J 1 base; nucleotides not matched to a gene: 9. CDR3 length equals 17 residues. The CDR3 here is CASSLISAGVGTDTQYF. In nucleotides, the CDR3 is TGTGCCAGCAGCTTAATTTCGGCGGGAGTCGGCACAGATACGCAGTATTTT.

The J gene is TRBJ2-1, the V gene TRBV20-1; the D is unclear. Trimming took 0 bases from V and 0 from J, leaving 6 bases between them. Germline assignment: CDR1 DFQATT and CDR2 SNEGSKA (reference sequence). The CDR3 length is 14 residues. CDR3 loop: CSARDSVSYNEQFF. Written as DNA, the CDR3 is TGCAGTGCTAGAGACTCAGTCTCCTACAATGAGCAGTTCTTC.

J is TRBJ2-1 and V is TRBV7-3; a possible D gene is TRBD1 (6 bases). The V end lost 8 bases, the J end lost 5 bases, and 16 bases lay between the germline ends. The CDR3 spans 14 residues. Germline lookup yields CDR1 SGHTA and CDR2 FQGTGA. Here the CDR3 DNA reads TGTGCCAGCGGGGTAGGGGGAACCAACAATGAGCAGTTCTTC. This translates into CASGVGGTNNEQFF.

Only a few counts were recorded for this clonotype. This rearrangement joins TRBV5-1 to TRBJ2-5, with D uncertain. The V end lost 2 bases, the J end lost 1 base, and 9 bases lay between the germline ends. The CDR3 is 14 amino acids. Germline V lookup: CDR1 SGHRS, CDR2 YFSETQ. The CDR3 coding sequence is TGCGCCAGCAGCTTCCTGTGGACCCAAGAGACCCAGTACTTC. Protein: CASSFLWTQETQYF. The entire variable domain, with the rest obtained from reference TRBV5-1 and TRBJ2-5, is as follows: KAGVTQTPRYLIKTRGQQVTLSCSPISGHRSVSWYQQTPGQGLQFLFEYFSETQRNKGNFPGRFSGRQFSNSRSEMNVSTLELGDSALYLCASSFLWTQETQYFGPGTRLLVL.

A few counts support this clonotype. V is TRBV6-5 and J is TRBJ1-2; D call uncertain. The ends were cut back, 3 bases at V and 6 bases at J, with 17 bases in the middle. Germline loops: CDR1 MNHEY, CDR2 SVGAGI. This CDR3 is 15 amino acids long. The CDR3 DNA is TGTGCCAGCAGTTATAGACGACGCCTAGTCGATGGCTACACCTTC. Its protein is CASSYRRRLVDGYTF.

This clonotype was observed a handful of times. CDR3 region: CASSPSGRAHNEQFF. In nucleotides, the CDR3 is TGTGCCAGCAGCCCCTCCGGGAGGGCCCACAATGAGCAGTTCTTC. The gene calls are TRBV7-9 and TRBJ2-1, with 8 bases matching TRBD2. V lost 5 bases to trimming and J lost 5 bases; unmatched junction nucleotides: 8. CDR3 size: 15 residues. Germline values: CDR1 SEHNR, CDR2 FQNEAQ (reference sequence).

This clonotype was counted once. The chain couples TRBV20-1 to TRBJ2-1; 8 positions agree with TRBD2. Unmatched junction bases numbered 10, after V lost 2 bases and J lost 4 bases. The CDR3 is 16 residues long. The germline CDR1 and CDR2 sequences are DFQATT and SNEGSKA (reference sequence). The CDR3 DNA sequence: TGCAGTGCTAGATCACCCATAGCGGGGCTGTACAATGAGCAGTTCTTC. This gives the protein CSARSPIAGLYNEQFF.

This chain links TRBV4-1 with TRBJ1-5, with 7 bases aligning to TRBD1. Germline values: CDR1 MGHRA, CDR2 YSYEKL. The CDR3 extends over 18 amino acids. V gave up 3 bases and J gave up 0 bases; unmatched junction bases: 11. The CDR3 nucleotides read TGCGCCAGCAGCCACCGGACAGGCGCTCCACTTAGCAATCAGCCCCAGCATTTT. It specifies CASSHRTGAPLSNQPQHF.

The chain has TRBV10-3 and TRBJ2-7; 9 nucleotides line up with TRBD2. CDR3 length: 15 residues. V lost 3 bases to trimming and J lost 1 base; unmatched junction nucleotides: 4. Germline V gives CDR1 ENHRY, CDR2 SYGVKD. For the CDR3, the DNA is TGTGCCATCAGTGACTCGCGGGAGGGGTCCTACGAGCAGTACTTC. Encoded protein: CAISDSREGSYEQYF.

This clonotype has more than one count but fewer than ten. This sequence joins TRBV4-1 and TRBJ2-1; TRBD2 aligns across 14 bases. Trimming took 10 bases from V and 5 from J; bases not matched to a gene: 16. CDR3 size: 18 residues. From germline, CDR1 is MGHRA and CDR2 YSYEKL. The DNA for the CDR3 is TGCGCCACGGGACTAGCGGGAGTGCGCCCATCCACACACAATGAGCAGTTCTTC. Protein product: CATGLAGVRPSTHNEQFF.

This clonotype was counted at least ten times. The rearrangement joins TRBV20-1 to TRBJ2-1; TRBD2 aligns across 8 bases. Germline V CDR1 and CDR2: DFQATT, SNEGSKA (reference sequence). The CDR3 loop spans 16 amino acids. The CDR3: CSKTNPAGAPNNEQFF. The CDR3 DNA sequence: TGCAGCAAAACTAACCCAGCGGGAGCCCCTAACAATGAGCAGTTCTTC.

A few counts support this clonotype. The chain uses TRBV25-1 and TRBJ2-5; 7 nucleotides match TRBD1. The CDR3 contains 13 residues. V trimming: 7 bases; J trimming: 5 bases; junction bases outside the gene matches: 7. Germline V lookup: CDR1 MGHDK, CDR2 SYGVNS. Written as DNA, the CDR3 is TGTGCCAGCAATCAGGGGGTCACGGAGACCCAGTACTTC. Amino acid sequence: CASNQGVTETQYF.

V usage is TRBV12-3 or TRBV12-4 and J usage is TRBJ2-2, with 14 bases lining up with TRBD2. The CDR3 is 16 residues long. V was pared by 7 bases and J by 4 bases, with 5 bases of the junction left unmatched. The CDR3 spells CASKGTSGSITGELFF. CDR3 DNA sequence: TGTGCCAGCAAGGGGACTAGCGGGAGTATCACCGGGGAGCTGTTTTTT.

This clonotype was found a few times. The V gene is TRBV12-3 or TRBV12-4, the J gene TRBJ2-3; 8 nucleotides agree with TRBD2. The trim removed 7 bases at V and 0 bases at J, leaving 3 bases unmatched. The CDR3 runs to 14 residues. In DNA form, the CDR3 reads TGTGCCAGCACCATAGCGGGAAGCACAGATACGCAGTATTTT. As protein: CASTIAGSTDTQYF.

A few counts support this clonotype. The chain is built from TRBV15 and TRBJ2-5, with a possible D match to TRBD1 (5 bases). Germline assignment: CDR1 LNHNV and CDR2 YYDKDF (reference sequence). The CDR3 length is 15 residues. The V end was cut by 0 bases, the J end by 5 bases, with 13 bases between. CDR3 sequence (DNA): TGTGCCACCAGCAGAGATAGACCAGGGCACGAGACCCAGTACTTC. This codes for CATSRDRPGHETQYF.

The rearrangement uses TRBV27 and TRBJ2-1, with TRBD2 identical over 8 bases. The CDR3 length is 20 residues. CDR1 is MNHEY, CDR2 SMNVEV, per germline (reference sequence). V lost 2 bases, J lost 4 bases, and 19 bases stayed unmatched. This chain's CDR3 is CASSLNPAYASGRYYNEQFF. CDR3 nucleotide sequence: TGTGCCAGCAGTTTAAACCCCGCGTACGCCAGCGGGAGATATTACAATGAGCAGTTCTTC.

This clonotype was seen only a few times. This sequence joins TRBV5-1 and TRBJ2-7, with 11 bases that match TRBD1. In germline, CDR1 is SGHRS, CDR2 YFSETQ. Germline trimming cut 5 bases from V and 4 bases from J; bases unmatched to any gene: 5. The CDR3 sequence is 14 residues long. The CDR3 loop reads CASRNGQGAYEQYF. The CDR3 bases are TGCGCCAGCAGAAACGGACAGGGGGCATACGAGCAGTACTTC. The variable domain in full, completed from reference TRBV5-1 and TRBJ2-7, reads KAGVTQTPRYLIKTRGQQVTLSCSPISGHRSVSWYQQTPGQGLQFLFEYFSETQRNKGNFPGRFSGRQFSNSRSEMNVSTLELGDSALYLCASRNGQGAYEQYFGPGTRLTVT.

This rearrangement joins TRBV12-3 or TRBV12-4 to TRBJ2-3; D may be TRBD2 (6 bases). The CDR3 runs 16 residues. The V end lost 6 bases, the J end lost 2 bases, and 18 bases lay between the germline ends. The CDR3 DNA reads TGTGCCAGCAGCCGGGGGACTTCCGTCCTCACAGATACGCAGTATTTT. Translated: CASSRGTSVLTDTQYF.

This clonotype was seen a handful of times. The chain has TRBV5-1 and TRBJ2-7; D possibly corresponds to TRBD2 (6 bases). CDR3 length: 14 amino acids. Germline V gene data show CDR1 as SGHRS and CDR2 as YFSETQ. Trimming took 4 bases from V and 4 from J, leaving 15 bases between them. The CDR3 spells CASSITGTPYEQYF. The CDR3 nucleotides are TGCGCCAGCAGCATTACCGGGACTCCATACGAGCAGTACTTC.

The V gene is TRBV4-2, the J gene TRBJ1-1; D uncertain. The CDR3 totals 14 residues. Trimming took 4 bases from V and 2 from J, leaving 11 bases between them. Per the germline V gene, CDR1 is LGHNA and CDR2 is YNFKEQ. The CDR3 reads CASSRGNPNTEAFF. For the CDR3, the DNA is TGTGCCAGCAGCCGCGGGAACCCAAACACTGAAGCTTTCTTT.

In this sample, this clonotype turned up many times. The V and J genes are TRBV10-3 and TRBJ2-3; D is possibly TRBD2 (6 bases). Trimming removed 6 bases from V and 4 bases from J, with 20 bases in between. The CDR3 is 16 amino acids. The germline V gene encodes CDR1 ENHRY and CDR2 SYGVKD. CDR3 DNA: TGTGCCATCAGGGGGGGTCCCGAGCGGGTATCAGATACGCAGTATTTT. Translating it yields CAIRGGPERVSDTQYF.